Below are 19 T cell receptor beta chains sequenced from a single sample in a study of human T cells and chemical hapten exposure. TCRdb redid the calling of the RACE reads with MiXCR, one entry per CDR3 protein. Among 350,000 to 400,000 distinct CDR3 sequences listed, 4% to 6% were seen once. The time point was: pre-sensitization, week 0. The treatment denotes: therapeutic diphenylcyclopropenone sensitization with weekly scalp DPC. The sample was whole blood, taken in connection with sensitization to the hapten diphenylcyclopropenone (DPC). The receptor set was obtained from a woman between 45 and 65 years old with alopecia areata. Some clones in this sample may be carry-over from other donors' samples.

The table lists this clonotype with many counts. The gene calls are TRBV5-1 and TRBJ2-3, with D possibly called TRBD1 or TRBD2 (5 bases each). The CDR3 length is 10 residues. V lost 7 bases to trimming and J lost 5 bases, with 5 bases between them. Germline V gene data show CDR1 as SGHRS and CDR2 as YFSETQ. The CDR3 nucleotides read TGCGCCAGCGGGGGAGATACGCAGTATTTT. Its protein product is CASGGDTQYF.

This clonotype was seen many times. The V gene is TRBV29-1, the J gene TRBJ2-1; 9 nucleotides align to TRBD1. Germline V gene data show CDR1 as SQVTM and CDR2 as ANQGSEA. The CDR3 has 15 amino acids. Losses at the gene ends were 4 bases for V and 2 bases for J; bases not matched to a gene: 6. DNA for the CDR3: TGCAGCGTTGGGGGCGGACAGGGGACCTACAATGAGCAGTTCTTC. It codes for CSVGGGQGTYNEQFF.

This clonotype was seen only a few times. The rearrangement links TRBV12-3 or TRBV12-4 to TRBJ1-1; D gene ambiguous. V lost 6 bases to trimming and J lost 5 bases, with 22 bases between them. CDR3 length equals 16 residues. This CDR3 reads CASSPNPLAGGTEAFF. The CDR3 DNA reads as TGTGCCAGCAGCCCCAACCCGTTAGCTGGAGGTACTGAAGCTTTCTTT.

This clonotype was observed many times. The chain couples TRBV24-1 to TRBJ2-2; possible D gene TRBD2, 6 bases. Germline V gives CDR1 KGHDR, CDR2 SFDVKD. There are 16 residues in the CDR3. Trimming stripped 4 bases from V and 0 bases from J, with 11 bases between. DNA for the CDR3: TGTGCCACCAGTGAAGTCCTAGCGCCGAACACCGGGGAGCTGTTTTTT. As protein: CATSEVLAPNTGELFF.

Many counts were recorded for this clonotype. The limits of the CDR3 on the DNA are not certain, so only TCRdb's listed CDR3 is given. This chain connects TRBV27 to TRBJ2-7; the table's TRBD1 call for D was not verified on the DNA. CDR1 and CDR2 from the germline V gene are MNHEY and SMNVEV (reference sequence). 15 amino acids form the CDR3, both terminal residues included. CDR3 residues: CASSLGTGRGDEQYF.

V is TRBV9 and J is TRBJ2-5; 11 nucleotides match TRBD1. V shed 3 bases and J 4 bases; nucleotides not matched to a gene: 5. The CDR3 totals 15 residues. Germline V lookup: CDR1 SGDLS, CDR2 YYNGEE. CDR3 residues: CASSGTGGAGETQYF. DNA for the CDR3: TGTGCCAGCAGCGGGACAGGGGGCGCCGGAGAGACCCAGTACTTC.

This clonotype showed up just a few times. The gene calls are TRBV29-1 and TRBJ2-3; no clear D. There are 13 residues in the CDR3. Germline values: CDR1 SQVTM, CDR2 ANQGSEA. Trimming shortened V by 4 bases and J by 4 bases, and 12 bases separated the two germline ends. CDR3 in amino acids: CSVAESRSDTQYF. CDR3 coding DNA: TGCAGCGTTGCCGAAAGCAGGTCAGATACGCAGTATTTT.

This clonotype was recorded a few times. The chain couples TRBV7-9 to TRBJ2-7; no clear D. Germline loops: CDR1 SEHNR, CDR2 FQNEAQ (reference sequence). V was cut by 4 bases and J by 4 bases, with 14 bases left in between. There are 14 residues in the CDR3. CDR3 bases: TGTGCCAGCAGCTCCGACCTTACAACTTACGAGCAGTACTTC. Protein: CASSSDLTTYEQYF.

This clonotype has ten or more counts. The gene calls are TRBV12-3 or TRBV12-4 and TRBJ1-4; D gene unclear. The CDR3 extends over 13 amino acids. V was pared by 3 bases and J by 7 bases, with 9 bases between. CDR3: CASSFFTGEKLFF. In DNA, the CDR3 is TGTGCCAGCAGTTTTTTTACGGGTGAAAAACTGTTTTTT.

This clonotype was found once. Being one base from a much bigger clone, this may be a read error. The chain carries TRBV7-2 and TRBJ2-5; no definite D call. CDR1 and CDR2 (germline): SGHTA, FQGNSA. The length of the CDR3 is 12 residues. The CDR3 nucleotides are TGTGCCAGCAGGCAGCCGTCGGAGACCCTGTACTTC. Protein sequence: CASRQPSETLYF.

V is TRBV6-5 and J is TRBJ1-5, with 9 positions matching TRBD1. The CDR3 runs 16 residues. J was trimmed by 5 bases and V by 5 bases; bases with no gene match: 10. CDR1 MNHEY and CDR2 SVGAGI come from the germline V gene. The CDR3 spells CASSPLGQGRDQPQHF. DNA for the CDR3: TGTGCCAGCAGTCCTCTCGGACAGGGGCGAGATCAGCCCCAGCATTTT.

The chain has TRBV27 and TRBJ2-7; 14 positions match TRBD2. Losses at the gene ends were 8 bases for V and 6 bases for J; bases not matched to a gene: 3. CDR1 is MNHEY and CDR2 is SMNVEV in the germline V gene (reference sequence). The CDR3 length is 13 residues. CDR3 in amino acids: CASSGTSGGEQYF. CDR3 DNA sequence: TGTGCCAGCTCCGGGACTAGCGGGGGCGAGCAGTACTTC.

This clonotype was seen more than once but under ten times. The J gene is TRBJ2-7, the V gene TRBV12-3 or TRBV12-4; maybe TRBD2 (5 bases). The CDR3 is 14 residues long. V lost 3 bases to trimming and J lost 2 bases, with 11 bases between them. CDR3 protein: CASSFGSPPYEQYF. The CDR3 region has the DNA TGTGCCAGCAGTTTTGGGAGTCCCCCCTACGAGCAGTACTTC.

This sequence joins TRBV27 and TRBJ2-7; perhaps TRBD1 as D (6 bases). The V gene's germline CDR1 is MNHEY and CDR2 SMNVEV (reference sequence). The CDR3 length is 13 residues. Trimming stripped 5 bases from V and 2 bases from J, with 10 bases between. The CDR3 region has the DNA TGTGCCAGCAGTGAACAGGGCACCTACGAGCAGTACTTC. Its translation: CASSEQGTYEQYF.

On this clonotype itself: Being one base from a much bigger clone, this may be a read error. The chain links TRBV29-1 to TRBJ2-7; D not resolved. Germline V gives CDR1 SQVTM, CDR2 ANQGSEA. The CDR3 totals 13 residues. V gave up 1 base and J gave up 3 bases, with 10 bases separating them. This CDR3 is CSVEGEGYYEQYF. As DNA, the CDR3 is TGCAGCGTTGAAGGGGAAGGGTACTACGAGCAGTACTTC.

This chain uses TRBV7-9 with TRBJ2-2; D assignment may be TRBD1 or TRBD2 (5 bases each). The CDR3 contains 15 residues. Germline-derived CDR1 and CDR2 are SEHNR and FQNEAQ (reference sequence). Trimming stripped 0 bases from V and 4 bases from J, with 9 bases between. For the CDR3, the DNA is TGTGCCAGCAGCTTAGCGGGGGAGATCACCGGGGAGCTGTTTTTT. This encodes CASSLAGEITGELFF.

There are many counts of this clonotype. CDR3 sequence (DNA): TGTGCCAGCAGAATACCCCCAAGTCAGATCCAGTACTTC. Translating gives CASRIPPSQIQYF. This chain links TRBV6-6 with TRBJ2-5; D gene uncertain. The germline CDR1 and CDR2 sequences are MNHNY and SVGAGI (reference sequence). The CDR3 is 13 residues long. V lost 6 bases, J lost 10 bases, and 18 bases lay in between.

This clonotype was picked up many times. This sequence joins TRBV20-1 and TRBJ2-1; D call uncertain. Trimming left V 3 bases short and J 10 bases short, with 10 bases between. This CDR3 is 11 amino acids long. Germline loops: CDR1 DFQATT, CDR2 SNEGSKA (reference sequence). The DNA of the CDR3 is TGCAGTGCTAGTTTGGCCGGGGAGCAGTTCTTC. Its translation: CSASLAGEQFF.

In this sample, this clonotype turned up many times. The chain carries TRBV15 and TRBJ1-2, with D uncertain. The CDR3 consists of 17 residues. Germline CDR1 LNHNV, CDR2 YYDKDF (reference sequence). Trimming shortened V by 8 bases and J by 8 bases, and 30 bases separated the two germline ends. CDR3 DNA: TGTGCCACCGCAGAACCGGGCCTGAATTTCCGGATGGGGGGCTACACCTTC. It encodes CATAEPGLNFRMGGYTF.